The entry that follows covers one T cell receptor (beta chain) sequence. Some clones are missing from TCRdb's copy, which holds only in-frame ones; the method was immunoSEQ multiplex PCR. This table has about 380,000 clones, around 87% appearing once. These data come from a study of blood T cell repertoires in COVID-19. Germline V gives CDR1 MNHEY, CDR2 SVGAGI. The V end lost 6 bases, the J end lost 4 bases, and 12 bases lay between the germline ends. The length of the CDR3 is 14 residues. The rearrangement uses TRBV6-5 and TRBJ1-4; possible D gene TRBD1, 6 bases. Sequenced input: PBMCs or T cells enriched from blood (not recorded which). The clonotype comes from a young man who had recovered from COVID-19. CDR3 sequence reads: CASRPDSYNEKLFF. The CDR3 DNA sequence: TGTGCCAGCAGACCGGACAGTTATAATGAAAAACTGTTTTTT.